One T cell receptor beta chain is described in this entry. The target antigen is unknown. The PCR contained 60 Vbeta and 13 Jbeta primers. Sequencing was performed with immunoSEQ multiplex PCR; in TCRdb, only in-frame clones are kept and a portion is missing. The table lists about 110,000 clones, 60% to 75% of them singletons. The data originate from a study of cytomegalovirus exposure and HLA in healthy donors. Study results and limitations: In a later analysis, a missense DCLRE1C variant was linked to TCR beta V- and J-gene trimming. Later analysis revealed greater clonal expansion in HLA-associated TCR beta chains than in equally common others. When a later analysis was performed, an Asian-associated ancestry cluster reportedly had fewer N-insertions than the roughly 700-donor mean. The sole available immune exposure information was CMV serostatus.

The receptor was isolated from a man aged 35-49 years in good health and CMV-seropositive. Sequencing was performed on PBMCs.

The CDR3 region is CASSPTVLAEGTDTQYF. The CDR3 DNA is TGTGCCAGCAGCCCAACCGTGCTAGCGGAGGGCACAGATACGCAGTATTTT. V and J are TRBV13 and TRBJ2-3, with 7 nucleotides matching TRBD2. The CDR3 is 17 amino acids. Germline V gene lookup returns CDR1 PRHDT and CDR2 FYEKMQ (reference sequence). With V trimmed by 5 bases and J by 1 base, 12 bases remained unmatched. The full variable domain, with the rest looked up from reference TRBV13 and TRBJ2-3, is AAGVIQSPRHLIKEKRETATLKCYPIPRHDTVYWYQQGPGQDPQFLISFYEKMQSDKGSIPDRFSAQQFSDYHSELNMSSLELGDSALYFCASSPTVLAEGTDTQYFGPGTRLTVL.